This note documents a single T cell receptor (beta chain) sequence. Its antigen remains unknown. An end of the junction differs from the germline gene, which may be a read error. The CDR3 is 15 residues long. These data originate in a study of post-analysis software for immune sequencing data. As for the study in general: Some patients lacked subtype; others had relapsing-remitting, secondary progressive or progressive-relapsing disease.

Presence of unique molecular identifiers characterized the TCR beta cDNA libraries. Around 500,000 cDNA molecules were obtained per 1 to 10 million input T cells. TCRdb reprocessed the PCR reads via MiXCR and lists one record per CDR3 protein. The sample holds about 560,000 distinct CDR3 sequences, roughly 47% seen once. Study outcomes and limitations: With TRBV5-6, TRBV5-1 and TRBV20-1 included, about five TRBV segments were more frequent in patients than in controls. Significantly lower normalized Chao1 diversity was found in patients with multiple sclerosis relative to controls.

The sequenced sample consisted of blood. The receptor was derived from a girl between 10 and 17 years old with multiple sclerosis. This sequence joins TRBV12-3 or TRBV12-4 and TRBJ2-1; 8 nucleotides match TRBD1. CDR3 in amino acids: CASSLLGRGHNGQFF. For the CDR3, the DNA is TGTGCCAGCAGTTTGTTGGGCAGGGGGCACAATGGGCAGTTCTTC.